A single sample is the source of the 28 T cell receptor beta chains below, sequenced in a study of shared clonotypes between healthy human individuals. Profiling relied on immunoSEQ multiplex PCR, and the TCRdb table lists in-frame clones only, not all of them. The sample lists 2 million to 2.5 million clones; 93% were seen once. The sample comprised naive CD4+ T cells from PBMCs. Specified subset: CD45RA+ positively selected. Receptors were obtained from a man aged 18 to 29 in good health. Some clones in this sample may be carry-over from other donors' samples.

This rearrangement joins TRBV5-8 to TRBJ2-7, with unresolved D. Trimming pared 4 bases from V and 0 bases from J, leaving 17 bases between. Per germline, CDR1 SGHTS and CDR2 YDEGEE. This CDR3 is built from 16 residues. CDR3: CASSPNIQRYSYEQYF. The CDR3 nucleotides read TGTGCCAGCAGCCCAAATATTCAGCGTTACTCCTACGAGCAGTACTTC.

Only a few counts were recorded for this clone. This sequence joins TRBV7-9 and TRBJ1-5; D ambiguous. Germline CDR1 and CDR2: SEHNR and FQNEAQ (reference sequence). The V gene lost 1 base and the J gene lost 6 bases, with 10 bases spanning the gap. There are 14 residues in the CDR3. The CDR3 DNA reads TGTGCCAGCAGCTTAGGCTCTGAGAGTCAGCCCCAGCATTTT. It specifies CASSLGSESQPQHF.

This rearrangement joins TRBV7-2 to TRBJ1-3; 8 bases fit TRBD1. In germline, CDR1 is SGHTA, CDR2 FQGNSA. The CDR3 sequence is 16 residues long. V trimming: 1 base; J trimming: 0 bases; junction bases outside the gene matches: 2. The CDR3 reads CASSLGTGSSGNTIYF. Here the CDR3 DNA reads TGTGCCAGCAGCTTAGGGACAGGGAGCTCTGGAAACACCATATATTTT.

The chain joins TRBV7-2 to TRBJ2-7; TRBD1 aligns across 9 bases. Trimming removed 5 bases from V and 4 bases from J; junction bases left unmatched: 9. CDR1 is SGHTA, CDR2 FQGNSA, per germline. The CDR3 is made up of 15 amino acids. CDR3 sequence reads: CASSASGTGLYEQYF. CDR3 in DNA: TGTGCCAGCAGCGCCTCCGGGACAGGGTTGTACGAGCAGTACTTC.

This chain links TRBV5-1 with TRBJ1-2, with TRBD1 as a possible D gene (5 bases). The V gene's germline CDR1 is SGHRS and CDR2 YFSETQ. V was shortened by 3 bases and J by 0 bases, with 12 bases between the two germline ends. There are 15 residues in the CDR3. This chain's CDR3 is CASSSGGVANYGYTF. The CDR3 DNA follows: TGCGCCAGCAGCTCTGGGGGGGTGGCTAACTATGGCTACACCTTC.

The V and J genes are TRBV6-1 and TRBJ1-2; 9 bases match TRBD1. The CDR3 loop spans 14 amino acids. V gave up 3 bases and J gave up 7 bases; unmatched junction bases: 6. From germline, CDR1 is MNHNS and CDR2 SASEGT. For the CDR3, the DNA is TGTGCCAGCAGTGATGGGGACAGGGTTCGTGGCTACACCTTC. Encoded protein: CASSDGDRVRGYTF.

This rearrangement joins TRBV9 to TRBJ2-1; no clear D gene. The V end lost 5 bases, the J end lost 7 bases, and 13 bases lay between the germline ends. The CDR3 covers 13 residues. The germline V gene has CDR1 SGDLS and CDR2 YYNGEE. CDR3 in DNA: TGTGCCAGCAGTATGTCGACTGCAAATGAGCAGTTCTTC. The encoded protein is CASSMSTANEQFF. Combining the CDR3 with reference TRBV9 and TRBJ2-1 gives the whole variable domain DSGVTQTPKHLITATGQRVTLRCSPRSGDLSVYWYQQSLDQGLQFLIQYYNGEERAKGNILERFSAQQFPDLHSELNLSSLELGDSALYFCASSMSTANEQFFGPGTRLTVL.

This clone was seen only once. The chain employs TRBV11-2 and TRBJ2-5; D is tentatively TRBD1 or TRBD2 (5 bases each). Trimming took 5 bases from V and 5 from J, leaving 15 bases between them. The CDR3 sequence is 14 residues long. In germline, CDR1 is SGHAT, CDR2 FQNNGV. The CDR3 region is CASSKGGTRETQYF. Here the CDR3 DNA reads TGTGCCAGCAGCAAGGGTGGGACCAGGGAGACCCAGTACTTC.

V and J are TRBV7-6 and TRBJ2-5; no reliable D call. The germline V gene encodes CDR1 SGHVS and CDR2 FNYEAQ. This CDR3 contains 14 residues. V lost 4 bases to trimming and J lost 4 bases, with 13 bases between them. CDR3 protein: CASSSVGSGETQYF. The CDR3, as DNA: TGTGCCAGCAGCTCGGTGGGGTCCGGAGAGACCCAGTACTTC.

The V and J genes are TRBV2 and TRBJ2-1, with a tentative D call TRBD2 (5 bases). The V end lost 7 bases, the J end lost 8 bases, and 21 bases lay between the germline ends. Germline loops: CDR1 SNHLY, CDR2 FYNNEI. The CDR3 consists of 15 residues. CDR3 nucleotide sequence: TGTGCCAGCATTTCTACCCAAACTAGAGTCTATGAGCAGTTCTTC. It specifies CASISTQTRVYEQFF.

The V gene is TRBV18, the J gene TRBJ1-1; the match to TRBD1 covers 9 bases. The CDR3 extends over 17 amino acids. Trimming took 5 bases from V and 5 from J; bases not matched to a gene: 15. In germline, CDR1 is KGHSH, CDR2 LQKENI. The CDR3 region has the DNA TGTGCCAGCTCATCGTCCGGGACAGGGAACTTGAGGACTGAAGCTTTCTTT. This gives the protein CASSSSGTGNLRTEAFF.

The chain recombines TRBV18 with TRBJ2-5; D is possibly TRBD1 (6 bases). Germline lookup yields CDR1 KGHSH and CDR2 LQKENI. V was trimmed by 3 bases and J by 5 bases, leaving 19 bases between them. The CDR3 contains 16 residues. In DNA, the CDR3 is TGTGCCAGCTCACCTTTCGGCAGGGGAGTCCATGAGACCCAGTACTTC. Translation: CASSPFGRGVHETQYF.

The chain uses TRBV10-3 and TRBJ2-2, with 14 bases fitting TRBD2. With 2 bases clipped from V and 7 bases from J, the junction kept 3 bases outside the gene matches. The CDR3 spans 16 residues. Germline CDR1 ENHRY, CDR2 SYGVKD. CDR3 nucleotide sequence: TGTGCCATCAGTGAGGGACTAGCGGGAGGTGTCGGGGAGCTGTTTTTT. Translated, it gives CAISEGLAGGVGELFF.

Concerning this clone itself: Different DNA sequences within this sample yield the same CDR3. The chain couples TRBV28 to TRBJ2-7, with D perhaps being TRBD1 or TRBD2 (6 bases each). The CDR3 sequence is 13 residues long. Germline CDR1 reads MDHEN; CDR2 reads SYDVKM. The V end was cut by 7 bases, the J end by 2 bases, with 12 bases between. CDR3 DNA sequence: TGTGCCAGCAACCCCGGGGGCGCCTACGAGCAGTACTTC. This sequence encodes CASNPGGAYEQYF.

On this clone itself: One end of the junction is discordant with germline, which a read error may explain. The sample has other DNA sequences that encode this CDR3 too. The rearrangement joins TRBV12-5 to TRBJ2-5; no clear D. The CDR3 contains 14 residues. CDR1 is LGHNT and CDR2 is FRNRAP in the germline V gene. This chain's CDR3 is CASGLSTAPETQYF. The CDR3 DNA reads TGTGCCAGTGGTTTGTCAACTGCCCCAGAGACCCAGTACTTC. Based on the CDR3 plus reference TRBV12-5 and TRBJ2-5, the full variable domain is DARVTQTPRHKVTEMGQEVTMRCQPILGHNTVFWYRQTMMQGLELLAYFRNRAPLDDSGMPKDRFSAEMPDATLATLKIQPSEPRDSAVYFCASGLSTAPETQYFGPGTRLLVL.

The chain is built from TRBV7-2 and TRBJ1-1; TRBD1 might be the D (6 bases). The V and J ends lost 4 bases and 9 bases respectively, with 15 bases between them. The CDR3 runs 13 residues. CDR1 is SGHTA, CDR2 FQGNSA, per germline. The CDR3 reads CASSSRRGAQAFF. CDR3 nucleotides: TGTGCCAGCAGCTCAAGGAGGGGGGCTCAAGCTTTCTTT. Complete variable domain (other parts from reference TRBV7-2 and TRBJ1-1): GAGVSQSPSNKVTEKGKDVELRCDPISGHTALYWYRQSLGQGLEFLIYFQGNSAPDKSGLPSDRFSAERTGGSVSTLTIQRTQQEDSAVYLCASSSRRGAQAFFGQGTRLTVV.

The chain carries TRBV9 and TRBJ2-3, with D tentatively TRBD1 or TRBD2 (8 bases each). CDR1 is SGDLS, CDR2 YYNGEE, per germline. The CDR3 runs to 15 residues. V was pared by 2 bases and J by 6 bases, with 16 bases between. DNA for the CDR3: TGTGCCAGCAGCGTTAGCGGGGACAGGCGGGATACGCAGTATTTT. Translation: CASSVSGDRRDTQYF.

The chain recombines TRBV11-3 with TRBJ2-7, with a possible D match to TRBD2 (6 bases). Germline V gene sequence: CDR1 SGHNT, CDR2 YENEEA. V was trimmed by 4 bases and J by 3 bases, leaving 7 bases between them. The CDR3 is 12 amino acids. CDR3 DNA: TGTGCCAGCAGCTCCGGGGGCTACGAGCAGTACTTC. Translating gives CASSSGGYEQYF.

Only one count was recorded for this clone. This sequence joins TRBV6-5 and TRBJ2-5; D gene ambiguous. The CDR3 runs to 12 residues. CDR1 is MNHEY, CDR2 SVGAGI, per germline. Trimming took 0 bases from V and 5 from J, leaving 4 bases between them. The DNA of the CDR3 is TGTGCCAGCAGTTACTCGGCGGAGACCCAGTACTTC. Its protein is CASSYSAETQYF.

The DNA for the CDR3 is TGTGCCATCAGTGAAACCCTTCCCACAGATACGCAGTATTTT. Translation: CAISETLPTDTQYF. This chain links TRBV10-3 with TRBJ2-3; D gene ambiguous. The CDR3 has 14 amino acids. Trimming cost V 3 bases and J 2 bases, with 9 bases left between them. The V gene's germline CDR1 is ENHRY and CDR2 SYGVKD.

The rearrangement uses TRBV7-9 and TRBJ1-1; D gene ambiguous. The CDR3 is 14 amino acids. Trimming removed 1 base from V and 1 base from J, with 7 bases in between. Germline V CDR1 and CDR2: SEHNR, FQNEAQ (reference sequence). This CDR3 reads CASSLVSGNTEAFF. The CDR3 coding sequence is TGTGCCAGCAGCTTAGTTTCCGGGAACACTGAAGCTTTCTTT.

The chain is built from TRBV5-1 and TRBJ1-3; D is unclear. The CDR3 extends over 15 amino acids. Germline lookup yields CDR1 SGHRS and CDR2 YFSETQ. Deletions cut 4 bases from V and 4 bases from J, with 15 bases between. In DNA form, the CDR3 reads TGCGCCAGCAGCCCACAGACCCATACAGGAAACACCATATATTTT. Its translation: CASSPQTHTGNTIYF.

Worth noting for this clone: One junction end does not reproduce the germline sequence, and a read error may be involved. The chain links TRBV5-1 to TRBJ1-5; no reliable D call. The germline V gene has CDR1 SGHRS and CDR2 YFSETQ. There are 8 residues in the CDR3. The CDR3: CPEQPQHF. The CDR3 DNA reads TGTCCTGAACAGCCCCAGCATTTT. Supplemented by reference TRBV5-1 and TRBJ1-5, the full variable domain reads KAGVTQTPRYLIKTRGQQVTLSCSPISGHRSVSWYQQTPGQGLQFLFEYFSETQRNKGNFPGRFSGRQFSNSRSEMNVSTLELGDSALYLCPEQPQHFGDGTRLSIL.

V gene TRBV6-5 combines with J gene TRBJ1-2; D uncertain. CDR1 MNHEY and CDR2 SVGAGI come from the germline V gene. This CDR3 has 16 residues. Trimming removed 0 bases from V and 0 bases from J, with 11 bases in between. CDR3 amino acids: CASSYSGGPTNYGYTF. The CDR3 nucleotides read TGTGCCAGCAGTTACTCGGGAGGGCCCACTAACTATGGCTACACCTTC.

This CDR3 is CASSQDGSAGTNEKLFF. The CDR3, as DNA: TGCGCCAGCAGCCAAGATGGGAGTGCGGGGACTAATGAAAAACTGTTTTTT. The chain recombines TRBV4-3 with TRBJ1-4, with D unresolved. From germline, CDR1 is LGHNA and CDR2 YSLEER. The CDR3 runs 17 residues. V was clipped by 0 bases and J by 2 bases, with 13 bases between them.

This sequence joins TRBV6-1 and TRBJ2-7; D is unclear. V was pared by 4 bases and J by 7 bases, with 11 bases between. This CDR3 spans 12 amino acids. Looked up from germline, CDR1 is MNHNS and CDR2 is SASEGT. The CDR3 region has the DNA TGTGCCAGCAGTGGATCCGGTTGGGAGCAGTACTTC. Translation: CASSGSGWEQYF.

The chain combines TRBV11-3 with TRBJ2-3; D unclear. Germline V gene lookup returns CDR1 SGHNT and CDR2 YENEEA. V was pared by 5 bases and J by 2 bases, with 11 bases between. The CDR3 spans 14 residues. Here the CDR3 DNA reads TGTGCCAGCAGCCTTGGGGTCAACACAGATACGCAGTATTTT. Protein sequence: CASSLGVNTDTQYF.

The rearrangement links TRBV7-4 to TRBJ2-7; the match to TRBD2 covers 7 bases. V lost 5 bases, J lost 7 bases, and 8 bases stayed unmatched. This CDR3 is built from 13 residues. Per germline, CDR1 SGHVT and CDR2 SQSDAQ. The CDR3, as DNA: TGTGCCAGCAGCCCCCCGGATAGCGGGGAGCAGTACTTC. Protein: CASSPPDSGEQYF. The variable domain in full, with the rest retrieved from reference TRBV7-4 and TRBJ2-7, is GAGVSQSPRYKVAKRGRDVALRCDSISGHVTLYWYRQTLGQGSEVLTYSQSDAQRDKSGRPSGRFSAERPERSVSTLKIQRTEQGDSAVYLCASSPPDSGEQYFGPGTRLTVT.